Following are 22 T cell receptor beta chains from one sample sequenced in a study of breast tumors, draining lymph nodes, adjacent tissues. The lymph nodes were axillary draining lymph nodes from breast cancer patients. TCRdb reanalysed the multiplex PCR reads using MiXCR and keeps one entry per CDR3 protein. The sample has 140,000 to 150,000 distinct CDR3 sequences, approximately 32% seen once; the top ten hold 2.3%. Specimen: axillary lymph node tissue. These receptors were taken from a female donor with breast cancer. Some clones in this sample may be carry-over from other donors' samples.

This clonotype was detected many times. V is TRBV4-2 and J is TRBJ1-3; D remains ambiguous. Germline CDR1 is LGHNA and CDR2 is YNFKEQ. Trimming took 1 base from V and 0 from J, leaving 13 bases between them. This CDR3 is 17 amino acids long. CDR3 loop: CASSQGGGKTSGNTIYF. CDR3 nucleotide sequence: TGTGCCAGCAGCCAAGGGGGAGGAAAGACCTCTGGAAACACCATATATTTT.

The V call is TRBV20-1, the J call TRBJ1-1; D gene ambiguous. This CDR3 spans 16 amino acids. V was cut by 0 bases and J by 5 bases, with 19 bases left in between. Germline CDR1 is DFQATT and CDR2 is SNEGSKA (reference sequence). CDR3 protein: CSARDYGPPWGTEAFF. The CDR3 DNA sequence: TGCAGTGCTAGAGATTATGGACCGCCCTGGGGAACTGAAGCTTTCTTT.

This clonotype appeared many times. This chain connects TRBV7-3 to TRBJ2-3; TRBD2 matches 14 bases. This CDR3 has 16 residues. With 5 bases clipped from V and 4 bases from J, the junction kept 5 bases outside the gene matches. Germline CDR1 reads SGHTA; CDR2 reads FQGTGA. CDR3 coding DNA: TGTGCCAGCAGCCTTAGACTAGCGGGGGGGTCAGATACGCAGTATTTT. Its translation: CASSLRLAGGSDTQYF.

The chain carries TRBV27 and TRBJ2-4, with unresolved D. Trimming shortened V by 6 bases and J by 4 bases, and 4 bases separated the two germline ends. The CDR3 has 11 residues. CDR1 and CDR2 from the germline V gene are MNHEY and SMNVEV (reference sequence). The CDR3 reads CASSKKNIQYF. The CDR3 DNA follows: TGTGCCAGCAGCAAAAAAAACATTCAGTACTTC.

This clonotype was detected many times. V is TRBV6-6 and J is TRBJ2-5; D unclear. The germline V gene encodes CDR1 MNHNY and CDR2 SVGAGI (reference sequence). This CDR3 is 13 amino acids long. Trimming shortened V by 3 bases and J by 5 bases, and 10 bases separated the two germline ends. CDR3 nucleotides: TGTGCCAGCAGTTATATTCCACGGGAGACCCAGTACTTC. Its protein product is CASSYIPRETQYF.

This clonotype was observed many times. A single base separates this from a much larger clone, so it may be a read error. The rearrangement links TRBV2 to TRBJ1-3; D gene ambiguous. This CDR3 comprises 15 residues. The V and J ends lost 5 bases and 0 bases respectively, with 11 bases between them. CDR1 is SNHLY and CDR2 is FYNNEI in the germline V gene. The CDR3 protein is CASSPGRVSGNTIYF. In DNA, the CDR3 is TGTGCCAGCAGTCCGGGCAGAGTCTCTGGAAACACCATATATTTT. Together with reference TRBV2 and TRBJ1-3, the CDR3 gives the full variable domain: EPEVTQTPSHQVTQMGQEVILRCVPISNHLYFYWYRQILGQKVEFLVSFYNNEISEKSEIFDDQFSVERPDGSNFTLKIRSTKLEDSAMYFCASSPGRVSGNTIYFGEGSWLTVV.

This clonotype has only one observation. This may arise from a read error, as a much more abundant clone is one base away. The chain carries TRBV11-2 and TRBJ2-4; perhaps TRBD1 as D (6 bases). Trimming shortened V by 0 bases and J by 2 bases, and 17 bases separated the two germline ends. This CDR3 comprises 18 residues. Germline values: CDR1 SGHAT, CDR2 FQNNGV. CDR3 sequence: CASSLEITGIGPKNIQYF. The CDR3 DNA is TGTGCCAGCAGCTTAGAAATTACAGGGATAGGGCCCAAAAACATTCAGTACTTC.

This clonotype has a count of ten or more. The rearrangement links TRBV7-9 to TRBJ2-5; D is ambiguous. The length of the CDR3 is 11 residues. V lost 5 bases to trimming and J lost 7 bases, with 8 bases between them. Germline V gene sequence: CDR1 SEHNR, CDR2 FQNEAQ (reference sequence). The CDR3 loop reads CASSPGWTQYF. CDR3 nucleotide sequence: TGTGCCAGCAGCCCCGGTTGGACCCAGTACTTC.

J is TRBJ2-3 and V is TRBV6-2 or TRBV6-3, with D possibly being TRBD1 or TRBD2 (5 bases each). CDR1 MNHEY and CDR2 SVGEGT come from the germline V gene. The germline V and J ends were trimmed by 5 bases and 2 bases, with 14 bases remaining between them. CDR3 length: 15 residues. Written as DNA, the CDR3 is TGTGCCAGCAGTCATTGGGGCGGGTTCACAGATACGCAGTATTTT. It is translated as CASSHWGGFTDTQYF.

This clonotype was counted many times. The chain joins TRBV9 to TRBJ1-5, with D possibly TRBD1 on 5 matching bases. The germline V and J ends were trimmed by 3 bases and 8 bases, with 15 bases remaining between them. CDR3 length: 14 amino acids. Germline V gives CDR1 SGDLS, CDR2 YYNGEE. The CDR3 nucleotides read TGTGCCAGCAGCGCAGGGATGAACGTGGAGCCCCAGCATTTT. Translating gives CASSAGMNVEPQHF.

In regard to this clonotype: One base away lies a much larger clone, so this may be a sequencing read error. V is TRBV20-1 and J is TRBJ2-7; D is undetermined. The CDR3 spans 13 residues. Germline CDR1 and CDR2: DFQATT and SNEGSKA (reference sequence). CDR3 region: CSARATGSYEQCF. Written as DNA, the CDR3 is TGCAGTGCTAGAGCAACCGGGTCCTACGAGCAGTGCTTC.

The chain carries TRBV7-6 and TRBJ2-1; no reliable D call. V was shortened by 1 base and J by 12 bases, with 25 bases between the two germline ends. The CDR3 covers 17 residues. Germline CDR1 and CDR2: SGHVS and FNYEAQ. In DNA, the CDR3 is TGTGCCAGCAGCTTAGTGGTCCAGCCGGCTACCACAGATACGCAGTTCTTC. Protein sequence: CASSLVVQPATTDTQFF.

In this sample, this clonotype turned up many times. The V gene is TRBV12-3 or TRBV12-4, the J gene TRBJ2-7, with D unresolved. The V gene lost 1 base and the J gene lost 6 bases, with 10 bases spanning the gap. The CDR3 is 13 residues long. CDR3 region: CASSLVRWGEQYV. In nucleotides, the CDR3 is TGTGCCAGCAGTTTAGTTAGGTGGGGCGAGCAGTACGTC.

This clonotype was observed at least ten times. This chain connects TRBV6-2 or TRBV6-3 to TRBJ2-7; 10 bases are a match to TRBD2. Trimming removed 8 bases from V and 7 bases from J; junction bases left unmatched: 5. The CDR3 totals 12 residues. Germline V lookup: CDR1 MNHEY, CDR2 SVGEGT. CDR3 in DNA: TGTGCCAGCGGCCCGGGACTAGCGGAGCAGTACGTC. Translation gives CASGPGLAEQYV.

This clonotype was counted ten times or more. V is TRBV20-1 and J is TRBJ1-2; tentative D call: TRBD1 (6 bases). This CDR3 comprises 13 residues. CDR1 is DFQATT and CDR2 is SNEGSKA in the germline V gene (reference sequence). Trimming took off 6 bases at V and 4 bases at J, with 15 bases between the two ends. The CDR3 loop is CSAWAGAAYGYTF. The CDR3 DNA reads TGCAGTGCATGGGCAGGGGCCGCCTATGGCTACACCTTC.

This clonotype was picked up a small number of times. The chain is built from TRBV19 and TRBJ1-1; tentative D call: TRBD1 (6 bases). Germline V gene lookup returns CDR1 LNHDA and CDR2 SQIVND (reference sequence). CDR3 length equals 13 residues. The V gene lost 2 bases and the J gene lost 3 bases, with 7 bases spanning the gap. CDR3 amino acids: CASSISGDTEAFF. The CDR3 DNA reads TGTGCCAGTAGTATATCAGGGGACACTGAAGCTTTCTTT.

This chain links TRBV18 with TRBJ2-1; 9 positions match TRBD2. The V gene's germline CDR1 is KGHSH and CDR2 LQKENI. V dropped 4 bases and J dropped 0; count of bases not matched to a gene: 1. This CDR3 is built from 15 residues. CDR3 region: CASSRGGASYNEQFF. Here the CDR3 DNA reads TGTGCCAGCTCACGCGGGGGGGCCTCCTACAATGAGCAGTTCTTC.

This clonotype was seen repeatedly, ten times or more. The chain uses TRBV7-2 and TRBJ2-7; D is unresolved. There are 13 residues in the CDR3. Germline V gives CDR1 SGHTA, CDR2 FQGNSA. V dropped 5 bases and J dropped 2 bases, with 10 bases sitting between them. CDR3 nucleotides: TGTGCCAGCAGCCAACAGTTGGCCTACGAGCAGTACTTC. It encodes CASSQQLAYEQYF.

This clonotype was counted many times. The rearrangement links TRBV7-3 to TRBJ2-1; 9 positions agree with TRBD2. V lost 5 bases to trimming and J lost 1 base; unmatched junction nucleotides: 3. Germline CDR1 SGHTA, CDR2 FQGTGA. The CDR3 totals 15 residues. This CDR3 is CASSRSGGSYNEQFF. DNA of the CDR3: TGTGCCAGCAGCCGAAGCGGGGGGTCCTACAATGAGCAGTTCTTC.

A remark on this clonotype: Lacking the conserved final phenylalanine or tryptophan, this CDR3 likely reflects a read error. The chain uses TRBV7-6 and TRBJ1-3; D is perhaps TRBD1 (6 bases). The CDR3 length is 15 residues. Germline values: CDR1 SGHVS, CDR2 FNYEAQ. V was clipped by 6 bases and J by 4 bases, with 16 bases between them. CDR3 bases: TGTGCCAGCAGAAAGAACACAGGGTGGGGAAACACCATATATTCT. This sequence encodes CASRKNTGWGNTIYS.

On this clonotype itself: A read error may produce the germline difference seen at one junction end. This chain joins TRBV7-9 and TRBJ2-5, with a weak D call TRBD2 (6 bases). CDR1 is SEHNR, CDR2 FQNEAQ, per germline (reference sequence). CDR3 length: 18 amino acids. CDR3 sequence: CASSLALGLVDRAQTQYF. Written as DNA, the CDR3 is TGTGCCAGCAGCCTAGCGCTTGGGCTAGTGGACCGAGCTCAGACCCAGTACTTC. The variable domain in full, with the rest retrieved from reference TRBV7-9 and TRBJ2-5, is DTGVSQNPRHKITKRGQNVTFRCDPISEHNRLYWYRQTLGQGPEFLTYFQNEAQLEKSRLLSDRFSAERPKGSFSTLEIQRTEQGDSAMYLCASSLALGLVDRAQTQYFGPGTRLLVL.

Remarks on this clonotype: One end of the junction fails to match germline, which may point to a read error. The V gene is TRBV2, the J gene TRBJ1-6; 9 bases map to TRBD1. Germline CDR1 SNHLY, CDR2 FYNNEI. This CDR3 has 15 amino acids. The CDR3 loop reads CASKEQGARNSPLHF. CDR3 nucleotides: TGTGCTAGCAAGGAACAGGGGGCGCGAAATTCACCCCTCCACTTT.